The 8 T cell receptor beta chains below were found in one sample sequenced in a study of cytomegalovirus exposure and HLA in healthy donors. Use of 60 Vbeta and 13 Jbeta primers characterized the PCR. TCRdb keeps only in-frame clones here, not all; method: immunoSEQ multiplex PCR. The sample has about 140,000 clones, over 60% seen once; the top ten hold 4% to 6%. Input material: PBMCs. Receptor source: a woman between 45 and 65 years old in good health and CMV-seronegative.

The chain couples TRBV9 to TRBJ2-7; TRBD1 is a possible D gene (5 bases). Germline V lookup: CDR1 SGDLS, CDR2 YYNGEE. V lost 0 bases and J 0 bases, leaving 10 bases between the germline ends. This CDR3 is 15 amino acids long. CDR3 in amino acids: CASSVADIYSYEQYF. Here the CDR3 DNA reads TGTGCCAGCAGCGTAGCGGACATTTACTCCTACGAGCAGTACTTC.

The chain is built from TRBV19 and TRBJ1-1; no firm D call. The V gene lost 3 bases and the J gene lost 1 base, with 6 bases spanning the gap. The CDR3 has 13 amino acids. Per the germline V gene, CDR1 is LNHDA and CDR2 is SQIVND (reference sequence). CDR3 region: CASSISGNTEAFF. CDR3 nucleotide sequence: TGTGCCAGTAGTATCTCGGGGAACACTGAAGCTTTCTTT.

The chain carries TRBV7-9 and TRBJ2-5, with D possibly being TRBD2 (6 bases). V was cut by 0 bases and J by 3 bases, with 11 bases left in between. CDR1 is SEHNR, CDR2 FQNEAQ, per germline (reference sequence). The CDR3 is 15 residues long. CDR3 sequence reads: CASSLALSGEETQYF. CDR3 DNA: TGTGCCAGCAGCTTAGCGTTGTCGGGGGAAGAGACCCAGTACTTC.

This sequence joins TRBV6-1 and TRBJ2-7, with TRBD1 identical over 7 bases. Germline CDR1 reads MNHNS; CDR2 reads SASEGT. This CDR3 region has 15 residues. After removal of 0 bases from V and 5 bases from J, the junction contained 7 bases not matched to a gene. CDR3 nucleotide sequence: TGTGCCAGCAGTGAAGCTTGGGAAGGGGGCGACGAGCAGTACTTC. Its translation is CASSEAWEGGDEQYF.

This chain links TRBV10-1 with TRBJ2-5; 7 bases are a match to TRBD1. V shed 4 bases, J shed 4 bases, and the junction held 6 bases outside the gene matches. CDR1 WNHNN and CDR2 SYGVQD come from the germline V gene (reference sequence). The CDR3 spans 14 residues. CDR3 coding DNA: TGCGCCAGCAGTGCGGACAGGCGACGAGAGACCCAGTACTTC. Translation: CASSADRRRETQYF.

This chain joins TRBV6-1 and TRBJ1-4; a weak D match, TRBD1 (5 bases). The V and J ends lost 6 bases and 7 bases respectively, with 15 bases between them. The CDR3 sequence is 14 residues long. Per germline, CDR1 MNHNS and CDR2 SASEGT. CDR3 in amino acids: CASRGLTNSEKLFF. For the CDR3, the DNA is TGTGCCAGCAGGGGGCTAACCAACTCTGAAAAACTGTTTTTT.

This chain uses TRBV27 with TRBJ1-1; perhaps TRBD1 as D (5 bases). The V end lost 0 bases, the J end lost 5 bases, and 10 bases lay between the germline ends. Germline V gives CDR1 MNHEY, CDR2 SMNVEV (reference sequence). The CDR3 length is 14 residues. CDR3 amino acids: CASSLSIRGTEAFF. The CDR3 nucleotides are TGTGCCAGCAGTTTATCGATAAGGGGAACTGAAGCTTTCTTT.

This clone was recorded only once. This sample also contains other DNA sequences that code for the same CDR3. The genes are TRBV19 and TRBJ2-7, with 9 bases aligning to TRBD1. This CDR3 comprises 18 residues. Germline V CDR1 and CDR2: LNHDA, SQIVND (reference sequence). V lost 5 bases, J lost 4 bases, and 18 bases stayed unmatched. CDR3 region: CASSPYFLTGTGIYEQYF. The CDR3 DNA is TGTGCCAGTAGTCCATACTTCCTCACCGGGACAGGGATTTACGAGCAGTACTTC.